These T cell receptor beta chains were read from a single sample in a study of blood T cell repertoires in COVID-19. Method: immunoSEQ multiplex PCR; TCRdb's copy keeps in-frame clones and lacks some. The sample consists of a few hundred thousand clones, roughly 91% of them appearing once. The sample comprised PBMCs or T cells enriched from blood (not recorded which). The receptors were gathered from a woman younger than 35 who had recovered from COVID-19. CDR3s include the opening cysteine and the closing phenylalanine or tryptophan. The D gene is left open where the match is weak. Part of the rows lack a size; the others show once, few, many or a class for expanded clones.

cdr3_aa | cdr3_nt | j_call | d_call | cdr3_length | clone_size | v_call
CSGRGYRGQETQYF | TGCAGCGGGCGGGGGTACAGGGGGCAAGAGACCCAGTACTTC | TRBJ2-5 | - | 14 | - | TRBV29-1
CASSFHRDTVYGYTF | TGTGCCAGCAGTTTTCATCGGGACACGGTCTATGGCTACACCTTC | TRBJ1-2 | - | 15 | once | TRBV27
CAWSVGGTGNTIYF | TGTGCCTGGAGTGTAGGCGGTACTGGAAACACCATATATTTT | TRBJ1-3 | - | 14 | - | TRBV30
CASSSTRGSGTETYGYTF | TGTGCCAGCAGCAGCACAAGGGGGAGTGGTACCGAAACCTATGGCTACACCTTC | TRBJ1-2 | - | 18 | once | TRBV7-2
CAIREGASGYTF | TGTGCCATCAGAGAGGGGGCCAGCGGCTACACCTTC | TRBJ1-2 | TRBD1 | 12 | - | TRBV10-3
CASRRLAGGPEQYF | TGTGCCAGCAGGAGACTAGCGGGGGGCCCAGAGCAGTACTTC | TRBJ2-7 | TRBD2 | 14 | - | TRBV7-2
CASSGAGGFGEQYF | TGTGCCAGCAGCGGGGCGGGGGGATTCGGCGAGCAGTACTTC | TRBJ2-7 | TRBD2 | 14 | - | TRBV5-6
CASSELAGDQETQYF | TGTGCCAGCAGTGAACTAGCGGGGGACCAAGAGACCCAGTACTTC | TRBJ2-5 | TRBD2 | 15 | once | TRBV2
CASSIGGDYNEQFF | TGTGCCAGTAGTATCGGGGGGGATTACAATGAGCAGTTCTTC | TRBJ2-1 | TRBD2 | 14 | many | TRBV19
CASSPGGGNQPQHF | TGTGCCAGCTCACCAGGGGGGGGCAATCAGCCCCAGCATTTT | TRBJ1-5 | - | 14 | - | TRBV18
CASSVTLSSYEQYF | TGCGCCAGCAGCGTAACCCTGAGCTCCTACGAGCAGTACTTC | TRBJ2-7 | - | 14 | - | TRBV5-1
CASSVADFYGYTF | TGTGCCAGCAGCGTGGCGGACTTCTATGGCTACACCTTC | TRBJ1-2 | - | 13 | few | TRBV9
CASSPSLRANVLTF | TGTGCCAGCAGCCCGAGCCTCCGGGCCAACGTCCTGACTTTC | TRBJ2-6 | - | 14 | - | TRBV3-1/TRBV3-2
CASSSPGTHNEKLFF | TGCGCCAGCAGTTCACCCGGGACACATAATGAAAAACTGTTTTTT | TRBJ1-4 | - | 15 | - | TRBV5-1
CASSFTPGTGNSPLHF | TGCGCCAGCAGCTTTACGCCCGGGACTGGAAATTCACCCCTCCACTTT | TRBJ1-6 | - | 16 | once | TRBV5-1
CAISVGMGTGNTGELFF | TGTGCCATCAGTGTCGGTATGGGGACAGGTAACACCGGGGAGCTGTTTTTT | TRBJ2-2 | TRBD1 | 17 | - | TRBV10-3
CASSWGQASYEQYF | TGTGCCAGCAGCTGGGGACAGGCCTCCTACGAGCAGTACTTC | TRBJ2-7 | TRBD1 | 14 | - | TRBV5-4
CASSFRTGINTEAFF | TGTGCCAGCAGTTTCCGGACAGGGATTAACACTGAAGCTTTCTTT | TRBJ1-1 | TRBD1 | 15 | - | TRBV28
CASSLDAGAGQPQHF | TGTGCCAGCAGCTTGGACGCGGGGGCGGGACAGCCCCAGCATTTT | TRBJ1-5 | - | 15 | - | TRBV5-4
CASSPPSSSYNSPLHF | TGTGCCAGCAGTCCCCCTTCGAGCTCCTATAATTCACCCCTCCACTTT | TRBJ1-6 | - | 16 | - | TRBV27
CASSPAGNTDTQYF | TGTGCCAGCAGCCCAGCGGGGAACACAGATACGCAGTATTTT | TRBJ2-3 | TRBD2 | 14 | - | TRBV3-1/TRBV3-2
CASSTDSSGNTIYF | TGTGCCAGCAGCACTGACAGCTCTGGAAACACCATATATTTT | TRBJ1-3 | - | 14 | - | TRBV2
CASSSTTSGGASEQFF | TGCGCCAGCAGCTCTACGACTAGCGGGGGGGCCAGTGAGCAGTTCTTC | TRBJ2-1 | TRBD2 | 16 | once | TRBV5-1
CASSQHTLANTYNEQFF | TGCGCCAGCAGCCAACATACTCTAGCGAATACCTACAATGAGCAGTTCTTC | TRBJ2-1 | - | 17 | - | TRBV4-1
CASSLTGGYGYTF | TGTGCCAGCAGCTTAACGGGGGGATATGGCTACACCTTC | TRBJ1-2 | - | 13 | - | TRBV7-2
CASSPRTEKQGTEAFF | TGCGCCAGCAGCCCCCGGACGGAGAAACAGGGTACTGAAGCTTTCTTT | TRBJ1-1 | - | 16 | - | TRBV4-1
CASSETGPGNTIYF | TGTGCCAGCAGTGAGACAGGACCTGGAAACACCATATATTTT | TRBJ1-3 | - | 14 | - | TRBV6-1
CASSIYDTEAFF | TGTGCCAGTAGTATATATGACACTGAAGCTTTCTTT | TRBJ1-1 | - | 12 | once | TRBV19
CASSPGWTGFSGNTIYF | TGTGCCAGCTCACCGGGGTGGACAGGCTTCTCTGGAAACACCATATATTTT | TRBJ1-3 | TRBD1 | 17 | - | TRBV18
CASSLVGGQVYGYTF | TGTGCCAGCAGCTTAGTGGGGGGGCAAGTCTATGGCTACACCTTC | TRBJ1-2 | - | 15 | - | TRBV7-8
CASSLRGTTNEKLFF | TGTGCCAGCAGCTTGCGAGGGACAACTAATGAAAAACTGTTTTTT | TRBJ1-4 | - | 15 | - | TRBV7-9
CASRGRGPNTEAFF | TGTGCCAGCAGGGGCAGGGGCCCGAACACTGAAGCTTTCTTT | TRBJ1-1 | - | 14 | - | TRBV6-5
CASRQGGGKYGYTF | TGTGCCAGCAGGCAAGGAGGGGGCAAATATGGCTACACCTTC | TRBJ1-2 | TRBD1 | 14 | once | TRBV7-2
CATSYRPESPLHF | TGTGCCACCAGTTACAGGCCTGAATCACCCCTCCACTTT | TRBJ1-6 | - | 13 | - | TRBV24-1
CIARSLNTEAFF | TGCATCGCCCGGTCCTTGAACACTGAAGCTTTCTTT | TRBJ1-1 | - | 12 | - | TRBV29-1
CASRTGANTEAFF | TGTGCCAGCAGAACAGGGGCGAACACTGAAGCTTTCTTT | TRBJ1-1 | TRBD1 | 13 | - | TRBV25-1
CASSPTGGFSGNTIYF | TGTGCCAGCTCACCAACAGGGGGATTTTCTGGAAACACCATATATTTT | TRBJ1-3 | TRBD1 | 16 | - | TRBV18
CASSILGSHEQFF | TGTGCCAGTAGTATCCTAGGGAGCCATGAGCAGTTCTTC | TRBJ2-1 | - | 13 | - | TRBV19
CAWSVRTGGLVNF | TGTGCCTGGAGTGTCAGGACAGGGGGTTTGGTAAACTTC | TRBJ1-2 | TRBD1 | 13 | - | TRBV30
CASLSGGPNYGYTF | TGTGCCAGCCTCTCCGGCGGGCCTAACTATGGCTACACCTTC | TRBJ1-2 | - | 14 | - | TRBV6-5
CASSQMNSYSPLHF | TGTGCCAGCAGCCAAATGAACTCCTATTCACCCCTCCACTTT | TRBJ1-6 | - | 14 | - | TRBV9
CASSQVGADQPQHF | TGTGCCAGCAGCCAAGTGGGGGCCGATCAGCCCCAGCATTTT | TRBJ1-5 | - | 14 | - | TRBV4-2
CASSPASGGLNEQFF | TGTGCCAGCAGCCCCGCTAGCGGGGGCCTGAATGAGCAGTTCTTC | TRBJ2-1 | TRBD2 | 15 | - | TRBV7-2
CASSQDRGNQPQHF | TGTGCCAGCAGCCAAGATCGAGGCAATCAGCCCCAGCATTTT | TRBJ1-5 | - | 14 | - | TRBV3-1/TRBV3-2
CATTTRPSQETQYF | TGTGCCACGACGACAAGACCGTCTCAAGAGACCCAGTACTTC | TRBJ2-5 | - | 14 | - | TRBV10-3
CASSESIQINQPQHF | TGCGCCAGCAGTGAGTCGATACAGATAAATCAGCCCCAGCATTTT | TRBJ1-5 | - | 15 | - | TRBV10-1
CASSQDLRGAYEQYF | TGCGCCAGCAGCCAAGACCTCAGGGGCGCCTACGAGCAGTACTTC | TRBJ2-7 | - | 15 | - | TRBV4-3
CASSQEWASPLHF | TGTGCCAGCAGCCAAGAATGGGCCTCACCCCTCCACTTT | TRBJ1-6 | - | 13 | - | TRBV3-1/TRBV3-2
CASSLTSGVKNEQFF | TGTGCCAGCAGCTTGACTAGCGGGGTAAAAAATGAGCAGTTCTTC | TRBJ2-1 | TRBD2 | 15 | few | TRBV7-3
CASSRQGAREQYF | TGTGCCAGTAGCCGACAGGGGGCCCGGGAGCAGTACTTC | TRBJ2-7 | TRBD1 | 13 | - | TRBV19
CASSYQGAGEQYF | TGTGCCAGTAGTTACCAGGGGGCGGGCGAGCAGTACTTC | TRBJ2-7 | TRBD1 | 13 | - | TRBV19
CSVVTRNYNEQFF | TGCAGCGTTGTGACACGGAACTACAATGAGCAGTTCTTC | TRBJ2-1 | - | 13 | once | TRBV29-1